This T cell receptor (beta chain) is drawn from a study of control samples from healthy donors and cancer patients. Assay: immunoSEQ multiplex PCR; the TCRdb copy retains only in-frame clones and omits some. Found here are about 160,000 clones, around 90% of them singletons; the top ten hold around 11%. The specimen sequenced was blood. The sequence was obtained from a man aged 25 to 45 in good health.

The chain's CDR3 is CASGSPRDSYNEQFF. Written as DNA, the CDR3 is TGTGCTAGTGGCTCCCCCAGGGACTCCTACAATGAGCAGTTCTTC. V and J are TRBV12-5 and TRBJ2-1; TRBD1 might be the D (5 bases). The CDR3 totals 15 residues. Germline CDR1 and CDR2: LGHNT and FRNRAP. V lost 6 bases to trimming and J lost 0 bases, with 12 bases between them.